This T cell receptor (beta chain) was profiled in a study of blood T cell repertoires in COVID-19. Germline CDR1 SQVTM, CDR2 ANQGSEA. The CDR3 length is 9 residues. Trimming cost V 8 bases and J 7 bases, with 9 bases left between them. This clone was counted between two and nine times. Measured with immunoSEQ multiplex PCR; TCRdb has only the in-frame clones, and not every one. The data show roughly 160,000 clones, approximately 91% seen once. The chain recombines TRBV29-1 with TRBJ2-7; tentative D call: TRBD1 (5 bases). Sequenced sample: peripheral blood. This clonotype was sampled from a man between 18 and 29 years old with acute or convalescent COVID-19. This CDR3 is CSPQGEQYF. CDR3 in DNA: TGCAGCCCTCAGGGTGAGCAGTACTTC.